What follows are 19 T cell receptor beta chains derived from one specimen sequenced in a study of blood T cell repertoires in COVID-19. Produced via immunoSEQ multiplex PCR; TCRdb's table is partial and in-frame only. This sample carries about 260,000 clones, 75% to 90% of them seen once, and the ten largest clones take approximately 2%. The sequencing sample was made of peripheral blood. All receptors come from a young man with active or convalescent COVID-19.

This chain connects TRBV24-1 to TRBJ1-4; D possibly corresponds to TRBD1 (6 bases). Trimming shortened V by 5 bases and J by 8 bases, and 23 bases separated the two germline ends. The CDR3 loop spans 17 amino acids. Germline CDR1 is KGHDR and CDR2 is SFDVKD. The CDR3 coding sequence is TGTGCCACCAGTGCCCACCAATCAGAAGGGCAGGGGGAAAAACTGTTTTTT. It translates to CATSAHQSEGQGEKLFF.

The CDR3 loop is CASSGVLAGGGYEQYF. CDR3 bases: TGTGCCAGCAGCGGGGTACTAGCGGGGGGAGGATACGAGCAGTACTTC. The chain couples TRBV7-2 to TRBJ2-7, with 12 bases fitting TRBD2. The CDR3 sequence is 16 residues long. Germline assignment: CDR1 SGHTA and CDR2 FQGNSA. The ends lost 5 bases at V and 4 bases at J; junction bases unmatched: 9.

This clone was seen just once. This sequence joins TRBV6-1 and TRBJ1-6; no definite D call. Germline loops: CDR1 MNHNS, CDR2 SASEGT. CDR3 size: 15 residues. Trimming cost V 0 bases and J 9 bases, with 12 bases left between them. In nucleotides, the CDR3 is TGTGCCAGCAGTGAAGCGGGAGGGCCGGGTTCACCCCTCCACTTT. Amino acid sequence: CASSEAGGPGSPLHF.

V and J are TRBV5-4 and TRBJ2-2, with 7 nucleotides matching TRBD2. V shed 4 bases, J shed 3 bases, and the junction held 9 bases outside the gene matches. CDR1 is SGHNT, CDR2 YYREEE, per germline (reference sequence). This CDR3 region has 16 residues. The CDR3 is CASSPPGTTYTGELFF. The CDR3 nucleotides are TGTGCCAGCAGCCCCCCCGGGACTACCTACACCGGGGAGCTGTTTTTT.

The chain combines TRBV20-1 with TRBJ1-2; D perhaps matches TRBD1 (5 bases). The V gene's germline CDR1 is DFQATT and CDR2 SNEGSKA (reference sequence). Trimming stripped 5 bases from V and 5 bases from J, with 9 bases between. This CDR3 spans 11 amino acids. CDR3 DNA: TGCAGTGCTGGACAATTATATGGCTACACCTTC. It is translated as CSAGQLYGYTF.

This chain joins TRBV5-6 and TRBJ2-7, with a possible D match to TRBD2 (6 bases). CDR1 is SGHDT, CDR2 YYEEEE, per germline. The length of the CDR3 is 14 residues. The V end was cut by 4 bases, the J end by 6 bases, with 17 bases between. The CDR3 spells CASSPGLNLGEQYF. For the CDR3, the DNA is TGTGCCAGCAGCCCGGGACTCAACCTAGGCGAGCAGTACTTC.

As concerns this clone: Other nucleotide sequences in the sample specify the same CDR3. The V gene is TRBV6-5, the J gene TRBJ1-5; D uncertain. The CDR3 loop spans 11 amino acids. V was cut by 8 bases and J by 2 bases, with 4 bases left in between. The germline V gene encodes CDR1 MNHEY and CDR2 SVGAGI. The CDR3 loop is CASGRNQPQHF. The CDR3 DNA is TGTGCCAGCGGCCGCAATCAGCCCCAGCATTTT.

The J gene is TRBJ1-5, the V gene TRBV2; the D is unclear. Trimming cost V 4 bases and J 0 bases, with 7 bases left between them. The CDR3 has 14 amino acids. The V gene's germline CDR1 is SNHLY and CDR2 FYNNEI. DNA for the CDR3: TGTGCCAGCAGTGGGCAGTATAGCAATCAGCCCCAGCATTTT. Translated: CASSGQYSNQPQHF.

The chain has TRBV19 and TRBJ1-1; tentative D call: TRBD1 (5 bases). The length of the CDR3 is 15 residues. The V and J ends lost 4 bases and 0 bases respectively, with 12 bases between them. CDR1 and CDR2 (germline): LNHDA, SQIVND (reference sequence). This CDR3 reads CASSTSGQMNTEAFF. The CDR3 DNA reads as TGTGCCAGTAGTACATCCGGACAAATGAACACTGAAGCTTTCTTT.

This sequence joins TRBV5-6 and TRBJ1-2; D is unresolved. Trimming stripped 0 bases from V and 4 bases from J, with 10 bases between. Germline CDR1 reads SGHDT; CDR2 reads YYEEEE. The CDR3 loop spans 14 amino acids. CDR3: CASSLEDWAYGYTF. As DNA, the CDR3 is TGTGCCAGCAGCTTGGAGGATTGGGCCTATGGCTACACCTTC.

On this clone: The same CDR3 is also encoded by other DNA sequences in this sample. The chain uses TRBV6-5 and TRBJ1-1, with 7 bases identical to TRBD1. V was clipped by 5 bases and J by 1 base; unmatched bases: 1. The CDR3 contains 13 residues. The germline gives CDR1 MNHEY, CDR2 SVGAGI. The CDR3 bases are TGTGCCAGCAGTAGGGACAGGAACACTGAAGCTTTCTTT. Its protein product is CASSRDRNTEAFF.

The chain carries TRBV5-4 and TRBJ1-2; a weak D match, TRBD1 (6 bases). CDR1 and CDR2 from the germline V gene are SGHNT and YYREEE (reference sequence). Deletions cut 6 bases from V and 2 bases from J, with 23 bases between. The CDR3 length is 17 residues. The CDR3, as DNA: TGTGCCAGCACCCCTGGTAGGGGGAACGGGGCCAACTATGGCTACACCTTC. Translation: CASTPGRGNGANYGYTF.

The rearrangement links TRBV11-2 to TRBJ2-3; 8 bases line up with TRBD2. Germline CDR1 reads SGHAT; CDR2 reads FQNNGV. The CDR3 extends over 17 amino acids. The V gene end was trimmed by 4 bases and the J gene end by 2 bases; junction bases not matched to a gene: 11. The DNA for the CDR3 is TGTGCCAGCAGCTGGGTAGCGGGGAGGGGAATCACAGATACGCAGTATTTT. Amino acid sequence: CASSWVAGRGITDTQYF. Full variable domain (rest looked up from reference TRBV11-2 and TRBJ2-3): EAGVAQSPRYKIIEKRQSVAFWCNPISGHATLYWYQQILGQGPKLLIQFQNNGVVDDSQLPKDRFSAERLKGVDSTLKIQPAKLEDSAVYLCASSWVAGRGITDTQYFGPGTRLTVL.

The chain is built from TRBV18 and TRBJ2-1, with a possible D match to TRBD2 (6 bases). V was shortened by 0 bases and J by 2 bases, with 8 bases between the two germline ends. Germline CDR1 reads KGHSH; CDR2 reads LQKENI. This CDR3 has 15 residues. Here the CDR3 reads CASSPPEGPYNEQFF. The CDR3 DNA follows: TGTGCCAGCTCACCACCGGAGGGTCCCTACAATGAGCAGTTCTTC.

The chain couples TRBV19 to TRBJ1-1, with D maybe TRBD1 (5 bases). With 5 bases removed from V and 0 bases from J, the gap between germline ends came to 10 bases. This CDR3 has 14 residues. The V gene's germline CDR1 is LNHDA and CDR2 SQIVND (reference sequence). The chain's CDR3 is CASSSPGVNTEAFF. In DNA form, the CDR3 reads TGTGCCAGTAGTTCGCCGGGGGTGAACACTGAAGCTTTCTTT.

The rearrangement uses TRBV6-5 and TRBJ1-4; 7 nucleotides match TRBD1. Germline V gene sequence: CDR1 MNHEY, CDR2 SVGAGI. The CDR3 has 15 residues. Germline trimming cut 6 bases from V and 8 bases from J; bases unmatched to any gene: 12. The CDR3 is CASRANREGGEKLFF. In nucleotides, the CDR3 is TGTGCCAGCAGAGCGAACAGGGAAGGGGGCGAAAAACTGTTTTTT.

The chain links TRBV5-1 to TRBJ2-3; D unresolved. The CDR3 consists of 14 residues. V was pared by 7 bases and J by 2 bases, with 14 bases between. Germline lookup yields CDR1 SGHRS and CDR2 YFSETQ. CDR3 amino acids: CASQLRVNTDTQYF. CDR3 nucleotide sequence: TGCGCCAGCCAATTACGGGTAAACACAGATACGCAGTATTTT.

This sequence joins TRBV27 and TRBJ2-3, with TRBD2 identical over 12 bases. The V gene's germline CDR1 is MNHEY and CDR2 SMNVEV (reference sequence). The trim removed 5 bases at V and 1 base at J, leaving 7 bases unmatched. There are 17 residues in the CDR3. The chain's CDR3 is CASSTSGGIYGTDTQYF. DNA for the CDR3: TGTGCCAGCAGTACTAGCGGGGGGATATATGGCACAGATACGCAGTATTTT.

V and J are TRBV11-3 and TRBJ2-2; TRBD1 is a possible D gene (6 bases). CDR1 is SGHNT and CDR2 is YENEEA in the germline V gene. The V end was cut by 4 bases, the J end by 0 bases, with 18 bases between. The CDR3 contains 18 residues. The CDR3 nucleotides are TGTGCCAGCAGCTACAGACCTCCGGGACAAACGAACACCGGGGAGCTGTTTTTT. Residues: CASSYRPPGQTNTGELFF.